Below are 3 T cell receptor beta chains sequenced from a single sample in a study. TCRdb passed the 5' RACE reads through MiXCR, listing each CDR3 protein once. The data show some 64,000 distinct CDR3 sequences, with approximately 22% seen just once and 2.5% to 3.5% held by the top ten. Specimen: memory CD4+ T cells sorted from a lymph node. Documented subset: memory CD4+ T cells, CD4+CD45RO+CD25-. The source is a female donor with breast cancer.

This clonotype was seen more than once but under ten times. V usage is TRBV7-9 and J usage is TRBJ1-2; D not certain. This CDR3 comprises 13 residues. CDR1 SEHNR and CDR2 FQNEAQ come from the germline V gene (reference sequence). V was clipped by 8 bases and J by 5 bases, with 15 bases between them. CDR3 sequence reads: CASAPTAAYGYTF. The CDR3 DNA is TGTGCCAGCGCTCCAACGGCGGCATATGGCTACACCTTC.

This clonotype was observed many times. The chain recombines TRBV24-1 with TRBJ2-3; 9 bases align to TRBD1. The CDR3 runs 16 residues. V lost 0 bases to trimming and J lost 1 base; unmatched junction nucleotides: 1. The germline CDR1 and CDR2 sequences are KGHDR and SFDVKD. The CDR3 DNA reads TGTGCCACCAGTGATTTGGGGGACAGGGGCACAGATACGCAGTATTTT. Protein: CATSDLGDRGTDTQYF.

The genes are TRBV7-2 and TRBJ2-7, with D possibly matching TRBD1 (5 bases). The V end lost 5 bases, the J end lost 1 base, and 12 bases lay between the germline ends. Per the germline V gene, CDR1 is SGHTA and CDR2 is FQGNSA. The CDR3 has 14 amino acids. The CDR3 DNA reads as TGTGCCAGCAGCCTACAGACAGAATCCTACGAGCAGTACTTC. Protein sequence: CASSLQTESYEQYF.